The present T cell receptor (beta chain) was sequenced within a study of blood T cells in healthy people across ages. Study observations and caveats: Roughly linear age-related decline in beta diversity appeared, significant by age 40.

Germline values: CDR1 LNHNV, CDR2 YYDKDF (reference sequence). CDR3 length: 16 residues. With 2 bases clipped from V and 5 bases from J, the junction kept 8 bases outside the gene matches. Researchers isolated at least 6.5 million PBMCs per sample. Through a sample-barcoded 5' primer and a J-beta primer mix, a second PCR was run for roughly 6 to 11 cycles. TCRdb re-called the 5' RACE reads through MiXCR, storing one row per CDR3 protein. Here the sample spans over 600,000 distinct CDR3 sequences, approximately 40% being singletons. This clonotype was seen a handful of times. Its antigen is undetermined.

Material: blood. This sequence joins TRBV15 and TRBJ2-5, with 10 bases identical to TRBD1. This sequence was found in a man older than 75 in good health. In DNA form, the CDR3 reads TGTGCCACCAGCAGACCAGGGACAGGGGTTAGGGAGACCCAGTACTTC. Protein: CATSRPGTGVRETQYF.